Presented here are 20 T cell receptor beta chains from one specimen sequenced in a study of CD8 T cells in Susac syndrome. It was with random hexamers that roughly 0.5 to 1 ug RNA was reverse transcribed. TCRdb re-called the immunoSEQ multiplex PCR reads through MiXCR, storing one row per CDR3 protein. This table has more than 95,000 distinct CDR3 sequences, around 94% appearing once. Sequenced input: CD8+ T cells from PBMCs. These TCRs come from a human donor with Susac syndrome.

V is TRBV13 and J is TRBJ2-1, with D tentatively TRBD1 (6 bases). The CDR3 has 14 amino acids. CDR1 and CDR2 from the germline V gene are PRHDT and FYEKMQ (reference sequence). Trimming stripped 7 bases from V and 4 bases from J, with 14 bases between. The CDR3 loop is CASTREGGYNEQFF. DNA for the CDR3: TGTGCCAGCACCCGTGAAGGGGGTTACAATGAGCAGTTCTTC.

The CDR3 region has the DNA TGTGCCAGCAGTTTCGTGGCCACGGGGGAGTATTTT. It encodes CASSFVATGEYF. The gene calls are TRBV28 and TRBJ2-3; maybe TRBD2 (6 bases). V lost 3 bases and J lost 13, with 14 bases in between. In germline, CDR1 is MDHEN, CDR2 SYDVKM. The CDR3 loop spans 12 amino acids.

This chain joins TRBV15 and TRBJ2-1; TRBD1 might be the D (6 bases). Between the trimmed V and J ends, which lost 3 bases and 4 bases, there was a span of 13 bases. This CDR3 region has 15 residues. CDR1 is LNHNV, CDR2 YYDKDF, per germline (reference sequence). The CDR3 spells CATSRETGSYNEQFF. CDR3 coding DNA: TGTGCCACCAGCAGGGAAACAGGGTCTTACAATGAGCAGTTCTTC.

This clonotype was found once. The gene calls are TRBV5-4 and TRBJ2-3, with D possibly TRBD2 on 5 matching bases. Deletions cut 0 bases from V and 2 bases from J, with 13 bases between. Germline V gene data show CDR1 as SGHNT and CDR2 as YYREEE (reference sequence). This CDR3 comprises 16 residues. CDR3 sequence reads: CASSLATPADTDTQYF. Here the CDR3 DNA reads TGTGCCAGCAGCTTGGCCACGCCAGCGGACACAGATACGCAGTATTTT.

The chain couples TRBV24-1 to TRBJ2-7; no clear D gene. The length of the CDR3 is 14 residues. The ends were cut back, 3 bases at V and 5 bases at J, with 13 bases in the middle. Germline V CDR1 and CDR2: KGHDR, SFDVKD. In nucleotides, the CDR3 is TGTGCCACCAGTGATCCAACGACAACGGACGAGCAGTACTTC. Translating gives CATSDPTTTDEQYF.

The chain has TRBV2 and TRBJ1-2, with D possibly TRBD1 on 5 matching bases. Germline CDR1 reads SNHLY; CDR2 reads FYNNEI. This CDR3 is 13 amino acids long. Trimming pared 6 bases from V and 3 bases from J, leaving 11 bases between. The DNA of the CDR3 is TGTGCCAGCAGGGCTGGGACGGACTATGGCTACACCTTC. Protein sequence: CASRAGTDYGYTF.

The CDR3 DNA reads as TGTGCCAGCAGCCCCTACGGAGCGGGAGAAGTGTCCTACGAGCAGTACTTC. It translates to CASSPYGAGEVSYEQYF. V is TRBV9 and J is TRBJ2-7, with TRBD2 matching 8 bases. This CDR3 spans 17 amino acids. Germline lookup yields CDR1 SGDLS and CDR2 YYNGEE. V was clipped by 4 bases and J by 1 base; unmatched bases: 13.

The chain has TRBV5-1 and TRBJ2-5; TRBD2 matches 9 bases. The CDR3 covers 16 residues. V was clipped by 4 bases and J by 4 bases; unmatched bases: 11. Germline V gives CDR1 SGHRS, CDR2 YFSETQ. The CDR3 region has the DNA TGCGCCAGCAGCAAACTACCGACTAGCGGCGGAGAGACCCAGTACTTC. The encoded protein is CASSKLPTSGGETQYF.

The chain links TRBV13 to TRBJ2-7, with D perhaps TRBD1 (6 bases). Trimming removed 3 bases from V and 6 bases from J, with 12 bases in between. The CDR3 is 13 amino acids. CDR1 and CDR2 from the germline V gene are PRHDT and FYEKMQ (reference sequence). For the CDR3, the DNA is TGTGCCAGCAGCTTGGGCAGGGGTGGCGAGCAGTACTTC. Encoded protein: CASSLGRGGEQYF.

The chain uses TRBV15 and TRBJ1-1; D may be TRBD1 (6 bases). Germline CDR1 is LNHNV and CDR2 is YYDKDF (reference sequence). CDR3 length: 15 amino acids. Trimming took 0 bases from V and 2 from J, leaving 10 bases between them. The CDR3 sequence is CATSRDPQGNTEAFF. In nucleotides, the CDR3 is TGTGCCACCAGCAGAGATCCACAGGGAAACACTGAAGCTTTCTTT.

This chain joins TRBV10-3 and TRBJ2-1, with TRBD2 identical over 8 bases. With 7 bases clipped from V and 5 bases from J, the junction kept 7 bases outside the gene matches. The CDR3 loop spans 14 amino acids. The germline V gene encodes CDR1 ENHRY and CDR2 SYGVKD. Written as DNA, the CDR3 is TGTGCCATCACCGGGGGGGACGGCAACAATGAGCAGTTCTTC. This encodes CAITGGDGNNEQFF.

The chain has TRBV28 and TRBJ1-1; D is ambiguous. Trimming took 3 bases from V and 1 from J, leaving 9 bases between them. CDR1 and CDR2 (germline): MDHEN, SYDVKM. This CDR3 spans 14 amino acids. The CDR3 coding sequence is TGTGCCAGCAGTTTCGGCAAGTCGAACACTGAAGCTTTCTTT. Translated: CASSFGKSNTEAFF.

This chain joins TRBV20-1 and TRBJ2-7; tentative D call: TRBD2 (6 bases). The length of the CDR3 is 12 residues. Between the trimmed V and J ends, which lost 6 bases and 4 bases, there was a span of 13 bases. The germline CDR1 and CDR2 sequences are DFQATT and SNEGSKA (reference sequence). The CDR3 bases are TGCAGTGCCGACTCGGGACTTTACGAGCAGTACTTC. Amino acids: CSADSGLYEQYF.

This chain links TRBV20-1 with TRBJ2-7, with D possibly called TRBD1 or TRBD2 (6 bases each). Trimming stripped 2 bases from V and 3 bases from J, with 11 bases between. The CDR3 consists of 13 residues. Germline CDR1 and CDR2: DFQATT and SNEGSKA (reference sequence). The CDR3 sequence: CSARSGDFYEQYF. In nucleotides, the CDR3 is TGCAGTGCTAGATCAGGGGACTTCTACGAGCAGTACTTC.

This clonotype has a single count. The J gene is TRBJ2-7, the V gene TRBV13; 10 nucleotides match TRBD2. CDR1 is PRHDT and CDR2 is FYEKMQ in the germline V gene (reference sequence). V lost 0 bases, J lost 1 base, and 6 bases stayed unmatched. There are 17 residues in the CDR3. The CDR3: CASSLGSLAGGSYEQYF. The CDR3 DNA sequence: TGTGCCAGCAGCTTAGGCTCCTTAGCGGGAGGTTCCTACGAGCAGTACTTC. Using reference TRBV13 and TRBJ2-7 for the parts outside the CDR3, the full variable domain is AAGVIQSPRHLIKEKRETATLKCYPIPRHDTVYWYQQGPGQDPQFLISFYEKMQSDKGSIPDRFSAQQFSDYHSELNMSSLELGDSALYFCASSLGSLAGGSYEQYFGPGTRLTVT.

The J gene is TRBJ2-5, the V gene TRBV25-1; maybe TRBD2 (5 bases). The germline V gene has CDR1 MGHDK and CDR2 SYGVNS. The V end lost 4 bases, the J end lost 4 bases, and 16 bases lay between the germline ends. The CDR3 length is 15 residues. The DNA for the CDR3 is TGTGCCAGCAGTGGGACTGTGTGGCTAGGAGAGACCCAGTACTTC. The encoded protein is CASSGTVWLGETQYF.

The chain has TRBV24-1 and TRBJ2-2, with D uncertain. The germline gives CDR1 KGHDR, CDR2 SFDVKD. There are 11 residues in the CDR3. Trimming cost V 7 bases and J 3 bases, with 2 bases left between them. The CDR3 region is CATSYTGELFF. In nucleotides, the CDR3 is TGTGCCACCAGCTACACCGGGGAGCTGTTTTTT.

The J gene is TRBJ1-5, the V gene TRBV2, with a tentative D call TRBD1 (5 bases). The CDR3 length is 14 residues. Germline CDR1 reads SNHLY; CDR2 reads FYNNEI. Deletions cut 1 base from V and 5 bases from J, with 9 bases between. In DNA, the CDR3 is TGTGCCAGCAGTGAAGGCAGGGCCTATCAGCCCCAGCATTTT. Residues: CASSEGRAYQPQHF. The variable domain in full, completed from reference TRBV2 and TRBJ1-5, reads EPEVTQTPSHQVTQMGQEVILRCVPISNHLYFYWYRQILGQKVEFLVSFYNNEISEKSEIFDDQFSVERPDGSNFTLKIRSTKLEDSAMYFCASSEGRAYQPQHFGDGTRLSIL.

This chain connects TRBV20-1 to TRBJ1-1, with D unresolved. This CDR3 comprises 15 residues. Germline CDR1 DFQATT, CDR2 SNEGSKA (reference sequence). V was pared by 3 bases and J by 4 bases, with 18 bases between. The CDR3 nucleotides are TGCAGTGCTAGCGCTAGGGAGGTTAAACGCACTGAAGCTTTCTTT. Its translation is CSASAREVKRTEAFF.

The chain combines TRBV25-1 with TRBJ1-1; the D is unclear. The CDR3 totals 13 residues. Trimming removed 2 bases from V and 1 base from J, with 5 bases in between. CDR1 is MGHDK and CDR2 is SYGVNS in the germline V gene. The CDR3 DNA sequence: TGTGCCAGCAGTGAAGGTTCGAACACTGAAGCTTTCTTT. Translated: CASSEGSNTEAFF. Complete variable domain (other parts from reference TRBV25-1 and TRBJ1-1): EADIYQTPRYLVIGTGKKITLECSQTMGHDKMYWYQQDPGMELHLIHYSYGVNSTEKGDLSSESTVSRIRTEHFPLTLESARPSHTSQYLCASSEGSNTEAFFGQGTRLTVV.